Presented here are 10 T cell receptor beta chains from one specimen sequenced in a study of control samples from healthy donors and cancer patients. The method was immunoSEQ multiplex PCR; TCRdb's version includes in-frame clones alone and lacks a portion of them. Among 100,000 or so clones, roughly 83% were seen once, and the ten largest hold about 10%. Sample: blood. The source is a woman younger than 45 in good health.

The rearrangement joins TRBV7-2 to TRBJ2-2; D unclear. CDR3 length: 15 residues. The germline V gene has CDR1 SGHTA and CDR2 FQGNSA. The V gene lost 1 base and the J gene lost 1 base, with 7 bases spanning the gap. CDR3 protein: CASSLGRKNTGELFF. DNA of the CDR3: TGTGCCAGCAGCTTAGGCCGCAAGAACACCGGGGAGCTGTTTTTT.

CDR3 sequence: CASSPDRGRYEQYF. CDR3 DNA: TGTGCCAGTAGTCCGGACAGGGGGCGATACGAGCAGTACTTC. This sequence joins TRBV19 and TRBJ2-7, with 11 bases matching TRBD1. V lost 5 bases and J lost 4; bases outside the gene matches: 4. CDR3 length equals 14 residues. Germline values: CDR1 LNHDA, CDR2 SQIVND (reference sequence).

The rearrangement links TRBV24-1 to TRBJ2-3; D may match TRBD1 or TRBD2 (7 bases each). The CDR3 runs 17 residues. Trimming left V 2 bases short and J 1 base short, with 15 bases between. Germline CDR1 reads KGHDR; CDR2 reads SFDVKD. In nucleotides, the CDR3 is TGTGCCACCAGTGATTGGGGCAGGGGGGGTGGCACAGATACGCAGTATTTT. Protein sequence: CATSDWGRGGGTDTQYF.

The chain has TRBV15 and TRBJ1-5; a possible D gene is TRBD1 (6 bases). This CDR3 contains 17 residues. Germline assignment: CDR1 LNHNV and CDR2 YYDKDF (reference sequence). The V gene lost 2 bases and the J gene lost 1 base, with 15 bases spanning the gap. In DNA form, the CDR3 reads TGTGCCACCAGCAGATTACGGAAGGGGGAGAGCAATCAGCCCCAGCATTTT. It specifies CATSRLRKGESNQPQHF.

The genes are TRBV5-1 and TRBJ2-3; D remains ambiguous. There are 14 residues in the CDR3. Germline loops: CDR1 SGHRS, CDR2 YFSETQ. The V end lost 2 bases, the J end lost 0 bases, and 7 bases lay between the germline ends. CDR3 protein: CASSLTQSTDTQYF. CDR3 DNA sequence: TGCGCCAGCAGCTTAACACAAAGCACAGATACGCAGTATTTT.

The J gene is TRBJ2-7, the V gene TRBV30; tentative D call: TRBD1 (5 bases). V dropped 5 bases and J dropped 6 bases, with 17 bases sitting between them. CDR3 length: 13 amino acids. Per the germline V gene, CDR1 is GTSNPN and CDR2 is SVGIG (reference sequence). The CDR3 sequence: CAWGVAGRSEQYF. The CDR3 DNA follows: TGTGCCTGGGGCGTTGCAGGGCGGAGCGAGCAGTACTTC. Full variable domain (outside the CDR3, taken from reference TRBV30 and TRBJ2-7): SQTIHQWPATLVQPVGSPLSLECTVEGTSNPNLYWYRQAAGRGLQLLFYSVGIGQISSEVPQNLSASRPQDRQFILSSKKLLLSDSGFYLCAWGVAGRSEQYFGPGTRLTVT.

The genes are TRBV7-9 and TRBJ1-2, with a possible D match to TRBD1 (5 bases). The CDR3 has 16 residues. The V and J ends lost 1 base and 1 base respectively, with 13 bases between them. Germline V gene data show CDR1 as SEHNR and CDR2 as FQNEAQ (reference sequence). In DNA form, the CDR3 reads TGTGCCAGCAGCTTAGAACGGACAACCAATAACTATGGCTACACCTTC. Its translation: CASSLERTTNNYGYTF.

The chain joins TRBV10-3 to TRBJ1-6; D uncertain. The V end was cut by 1 base, the J end by 9 bases, with 4 bases between. The CDR3 length is 12 residues. CDR1 and CDR2 from the germline V gene are ENHRY and SYGVKD. CDR3 sequence: CAISEFSSPLHF. The CDR3 region has the DNA TGTGCCATCAGTGAGTTTAGTTCACCCCTCCACTTT.

The table lists this clone with a count of one. The V call is TRBV7-2, the J call TRBJ2-7, with TRBD1 identical over 10 bases. The CDR3 runs to 15 residues. CDR1 and CDR2 from the germline V gene are SGHTA and FQGNSA. Trimming removed 0 bases from V and 2 bases from J; junction bases left unmatched: 1. In nucleotides, the CDR3 is TGTGCCAGCAGCTTAGCCGGGACAGGGGCCTACGAGCAGTACTTC. This encodes CASSLAGTGAYEQYF.

The chain recombines TRBV19 with TRBJ2-3; D might be TRBD1 or TRBD2, each matching 5 bases. This CDR3 is 17 amino acids long. CDR1 and CDR2 (germline): LNHDA, SQIVND (reference sequence). V was pared by 3 bases and J by 0 bases, with 16 bases between. CDR3 DNA: TGTGCCAGTAGTATGGCCGCCGGGGCTATTAGCACAGATACGCAGTATTTT. Translation gives CASSMAAGAISTDTQYF.